The sequence of this T cell receptor (beta chain) was determined in a study of glioma-infiltrating T cells. In this sample, this clonotype turned up many times. TCR alpha and beta CDR3 regions were amplified from RNA using iRepertoire nested multiplex PCR. From the multiplex PCR reads, TCRdb called clonotypes with MiXCR, one entry per CDR3 protein. Here the sample spans under 200,000 distinct CDR3 sequences, under 55% being singletons. This TCR derives from a human donor with low-grade glioma or glioblastoma, undergoing nonglioma brain surgery, or in good health (not recorded which). The sample taken for sequencing was glioma tissue, nonneoplastic brain tissue, or PBMCs (not recorded which).

The CDR3 region has the DNA TGCAGTGCTCAACTCGGCCCCCAGGGAGAGACCCAGTACTTC. Protein: CSAQLGPQGETQYF. V gene TRBV20-1 combines with J gene TRBJ2-5; tentative D call: TRBD1 (5 bases). V was cut by 5 bases and J by 4 bases, with 17 bases left in between. The V gene's germline CDR1 is DFQATT and CDR2 SNEGSKA (reference sequence). The CDR3 runs to 14 residues.